This is a list of T cell receptor beta chains from one sample in a study of OX40 agonist ivuxolimab in advanced cancers. Here immunoSEQ multiplex PCR was the method, and the copy in TCRdb shows in-frame clones only, minus some. The sample carries 90,000 to 120,000 clones, 85% to 95% recorded once. The sequencing here drew on CD4+ or CD8+ T cells sorted from blood, taken in a trial of the OX40 agonist ivuxolimab. Every receptor here comes from an adult with an advanced solid tumor such as melanoma, head and neck, liver or kidney cancer. The conserved cysteine and the conserved F or W are not part of the CDR3 here.

j_call,v_call,cdr3_aa
TRBJ1-1,TRBV5-1,ASSLRGNTEAF
TRBJ1-4,TRBV6-6,ASSARRPQAEKLF
TRBJ1-6,TRBV30,AWSVGHNSPLH
TRBJ1-1,TRBV28,ASSPTRTVNTEAF
TRBJ2-5,TRBV18,ASSPGTGPQETHH
TRBJ1-6,TRBV10-3,AISESGQGSPLH
TRBJ1-2,TRBV5-1,ASTYGQGRSKDGYT
TRBJ1-3,TRBV29-1,SVGSWASGNTIY
TRBJ2-5,TRBV6-6,ASSPEGLAERETQY
TRBJ2-5,TRBV6-7,ASSSKETQY
TRBJ2-5,TRBV5-4,ASRSEETQY
TRBJ2-2,TRBV19,ASSTLYGELF
TRBJ1-1,TRBV19,ASSSSEQGATEAF